Sequencing of this T cell receptor (beta chain) was carried out in a study of blood T cell repertoires in COVID-19 (dated by TCRdb to the early 2020s). In the study overall: Samples from collaborators originated in the United States, Italy and Spain and spanned both the acute and convalescent phases of COVID-19. A de-identified subject ID, COVID-19 status, age in years and sex were almost always included in the sample metadata. HLA class I and class II types, where available, came from metadata supplied by the sample provider rather than from assay-based typing. The material from the prospective study consisted of cDNA or gDNA derived from T cells, B-cell-depleted T cells, or PBMCs. A freely available public database, intended as a resource for researchers studying the immune response to SARS-CoV-2, is where the repertoires were released. Deeply sampled blood TCRbeta repertoires from subjects exposed to, actively infected with, or recovered from COVID-19 were included in the dataset. Samples came from the ongoing ImmuneRACE study (first 160 participants) plus 1,254 subjects from 6 global collaborators.

What the work shows at the level of the full study, not this receptor alone: The quantity of clinical and demographic metadata differed by source and by participant and was supplied without curation.

As for this clone: Its antigen remains unidentified. No base quality values were provided; no much bigger clone lies one nucleotide off.

The immunoSEQ Assay, a bias-controlled multiplex PCR, was used to amplify TCRbeta CDR3 regions from genomic DNA. On the authors' methods: The number of nucleated cells in each sample was estimated from the amplification of reference gene primers within the assay. To quantify the absolute abundance of each unique TCRbeta CDR3 rearrangement, sequence reads were collapsed and filtered. For each sample, productive Simpson clonality was calculated as the square root of Simpson's diversity index across productive rearrangements. TCRdb provides this immuneACCESS table in a form limited to in-frame rearrangements. Some clones are lacking; in checked studies, under half of them reflect an unresolved V gene, and why the rest are absent is not known. V and J calls and clone size are given by that table; D and trimming were obtained from the DNA. The table for this sample lists fewer than 300,000 clones; over 75% of them were counted only once. Together, the top ten hold roughly 9% of the sample.

The cysteine opens and the phenylalanine closes a CDR3 of 15 amino acids. CDR3 DNA is the only sequence kept; it has 45 bases, read in frame from the first base. V and J lose 6 bases and 7 bases, and a span of 18 bases separates them. CDR1 and CDR2 (SNHLY, FYNNEI) derive from the germline V gene. Whole blood was collected in K2EDTA tubes by collaborating institutions according to the institutions' own protocols. For TCRbeta analysis, collaborator samples were shipped as frozen whole blood, as isolated PBMCs, or as DNA extracted from either sample type. The sequencing input was peripheral blood. This chain joins TRBV2 to TRBJ1-4; TRBD1 might be the D gene, on 6 matching bases. The receptor's source is a man aged 18 to 29 with active or convalescent COVID-19. The CDR3 protein: CASRLQGPVGEKLFF. Read as DNA, the sequence is TGTGCCAGCAGATTACAGGGACCCGTTGGTGAAAAACTGTTTTTT.